This is a list of T cell receptor beta chains from one sample in a study of T cells in Graves' hyperthyroidism and ophthalmopathy. TCRdb recomputed calls from the multiplex PCR reads with MiXCR, one row per CDR3 protein. Of hundreds of thousands of distinct CDR3 sequences listed, more than 12% are singletons. The sequencing input was blood. These receptor sequences come from a woman aged 45-65 years with Graves' ophthalmopathy. Both conserved end residues are part of each CDR3. D genes are given only for firm matches. Size is omitted from some rows. Given values are once, few, many or a class for expanded clones.

clone_size,cdr3_length,v_call,j_call,d_call,cdr3_aa,cdr3_nt
many,12,TRBV28,TRBJ2-2,NA,CASTQTTGELFF,TGTGCCAGCACCCAAACGACCGGGGAGCTGTTTTTT
many,15,TRBV27,TRBJ2-1,TRBD2,CASSFTRGAYNEQFF,TGTGCCAGCAGTTTCACCCGGGGGGCCTACAATGAGCAGTTCTTC
many,13,TRBV18,TRBJ2-7,NA,CASSPAQGYEQYF,TGTGCCAGCTCACCGGCACAGGGTTACGAGCAGTACTTC
many,16,TRBV5-1,TRBJ1-4,NA,CASSLTAGPTNEKLFF,TGCGCCAGCAGCTTGACGGCAGGCCCAACTAATGAAAAACTGTTTTTT
many,13,TRBV28,TRBJ2-4,NA,CASSPPDSNIQYF,TGTGCCAGCAGTCCACCGGACAGTAACATTCAGTACTTC
many,13,TRBV29-1,TRBJ2-2,NA,CSVDSVATGELFF,TGCAGCGTTGATAGTGTAGCCACCGGGGAGCTGTTTTTT
NA,14,TRBV7-6,TRBJ2-7,NA,CASSGYAGAYEQYF,TGTGCCAGCAGCGGGTATGCAGGAGCCTACGAGCAGTACTTC
NA,17,TRBV4-3,TRBJ2-3,NA,CASSQDWGGSRTDTQYF,TGCGCCAGCAGCCAAGACTGGGGGGGCTCTCGCACAGATACGCAGTATTTT
few,16,TRBV27,TRBJ1-1,NA,CASSLSTGRSNTEAFF,TGTGCCAGCAGTTTATCAACAGGGCGAAGCAACACTGAAGCTTTCTTT
many,13,TRBV7-2,TRBJ2-1,NA,CASSLVVLNEQFF,TGTGCCAGCAGCTTAGTTGTTCTCAATGAGCAGTTCTTC
NA,14,TRBV10-3,TRBJ2-3,NA,CAIQGATRTDTQYF,TGTGCCATCCAAGGTGCGACGCGCACAGATACGCAGTATTTT
many,14,TRBV11-3,TRBJ1-1,NA,CASSGGVLDTEAFF,TGTGCCAGCAGCGGGGGGGTTCTGGACACTGAAGCTTTCTTT
few,14,TRBV7-6,TRBJ1-1,NA,CASRPGVGDTEAFF,TGTGCCAGCAGACCGGGCGTGGGGGACACTGAAGCTTTCTTT
few,15,TRBV28,TRBJ2-7,NA,CVSNPIGQSSYEQYF,TGTGTCAGCAACCCGATTGGACAGAGCTCCTACGAGCAGTACTTC
many,15,TRBV7-9,TRBJ2-7,NA,CASSSPGPQRYEQYF,TGTGCCAGCAGCTCGCCGGGACCTCAGCGCTACGAGCAGTACTTC
NA,16,TRBV20-1,TRBJ2-3,TRBD2,CSARSGLAGDADTQYF,TGCAGTGCTAGATCGGGACTAGCGGGGGACGCAGATACGCAGTATTTT